Listed here are 26 T cell receptor beta chains from one sample, sequenced in a study of beta chain features in type 1 diabetes. Study-wide results and caveats: Across all four CD4+ subsets, people with type 1 diabetes showed modestly shorter TCRB CDR3s.

Their antigens are not known. The investigators reverse transcribed all of the isolated RNA, so they sequenced expressed TCRB transcripts. Assay: immunoSEQ multiplex PCR; the TCRdb copy retains only in-frame clones and omits some. The sample contains about 240,000 clones, approximately 14% of which appear only once. The sequencing input was naive CD4+ T cells from blood. The receptors were gathered from a man between 25 and 39 years old with type 1 diabetes.

The CDR3: CASSIVAGNQPQHF. As DNA, the CDR3 is TGTGCCAGTAGTATAGTTGCGGGGAATCAGCCCCAGCATTTT. The chain employs TRBV19 and TRBJ1-5; no clear D gene. CDR3 length: 14 amino acids. V was trimmed by 1 base and J by 4 bases, leaving 8 bases between them. Looked up from germline, CDR1 is LNHDA and CDR2 is SQIVND (reference sequence).

This clone was seen a handful of times. The chain has TRBV5-1 and TRBJ1-2; no clear D. CDR3 length equals 14 residues. V gave up 0 bases and J gave up 3 bases, with 9 bases separating them. Germline CDR1 SGHRS, CDR2 YFSETQ. The CDR3 is CASSLGAFDYGYTF. Here the CDR3 DNA reads TGCGCCAGCAGCTTGGGGGCGTTTGACTATGGCTACACCTTC.

The chain recombines TRBV30 with TRBJ2-5; possibly TRBD1 for D (7 bases). CDR1 and CDR2 (germline): GTSNPN, SVGIG (reference sequence). V lost 2 bases and J lost 7, with 14 bases in between. The CDR3 contains 13 residues. The CDR3 bases are TGTGCCTGGAGTTCGAACAGGGGAGGGACCCAGTACTTC. Amino acids: CAWSSNRGGTQYF.

This clone was seen only a few times. CDR3 DNA sequence: TGTGCCAGCAGCGTCCGCGGTGAGACCCAGTACTTC. It translates to CASSVRGETQYF. V is TRBV9 and J is TRBJ2-5; unclear D gene. This CDR3 has 12 amino acids. V shed 2 bases and J shed 5 bases, with 7 bases lying between them. Looked up from germline, CDR1 is SGDLS and CDR2 is YYNGEE.

As for this clone: Other DNA sequences in this sample translate to the same CDR3. V usage is TRBV5-1 and J usage is TRBJ2-7; TRBD2 matches at 14 bases. This CDR3 comprises 16 residues. Germline lookup yields CDR1 SGHRS and CDR2 YFSETQ. V lost 4 bases to trimming and J lost 4 bases; unmatched junction nucleotides: 7. The CDR3 DNA reads TGCGCCAGCAGCCCCGGGACTAGCGGGAGTTTGTACGAGCAGTACTTC. It specifies CASSPGTSGSLYEQYF.

This clone turned up a few times. This chain connects TRBV19 to TRBJ2-3; 11 bases fit TRBD2. The junction had 1 base not matched to a gene; V was cut back by 5 bases and J by 0 bases. Germline CDR1 and CDR2: LNHDA and SQIVND (reference sequence). This CDR3 comprises 15 residues. The CDR3 is CASSRLAGSTDTQYF. Written as DNA, the CDR3 is TGTGCCAGTAGTCGACTAGCGGGGAGCACAGATACGCAGTATTTT.

This rearrangement joins TRBV27 to TRBJ1-2, with D maybe TRBD1 (6 bases). Germline CDR1 is MNHEY and CDR2 is SMNVEV (reference sequence). The CDR3 covers 15 residues. V lost 2 bases and J 3 bases, leaving 13 bases between the germline ends. CDR3 sequence reads: CASSLGLQGDYGYTF. The CDR3, as DNA: TGTGCCAGCAGTTTAGGTCTACAGGGAGACTATGGCTACACCTTC.

This clone was recorded a few times. Other DNA sequences in the sample encode the same CDR3. V usage is TRBV7-6 and J usage is TRBJ2-5, with 12 bases that match TRBD2. This CDR3 is built from 15 residues. Germline CDR1 reads SGHVS; CDR2 reads FNYEAQ. V lost 5 bases and J lost 2; bases outside the gene matches: 3. The CDR3 bases are TGTGCCAGCAGCGGCACTAGCGGGGGGCAAGAGACCCAGTACTTC. Encoded protein: CASSGTSGGQETQYF.

The V call is TRBV5-1, the J call TRBJ2-1, with TRBD1 identical over 8 bases. V lost 5 bases and J lost 2; bases outside the gene matches: 6. This CDR3 contains 15 residues. Germline-derived CDR1 and CDR2 are SGHRS and YFSETQ. The chain's CDR3 is CASSPDRATYNEQFF. CDR3 DNA sequence: TGCGCCAGCAGTCCGGACAGGGCAACCTACAATGAGCAGTTCTTC.

There are a few counts of this clone. Other DNA sequences in the sample encode the same CDR3. The chain is built from TRBV30 and TRBJ1-1; D ambiguous. Germline CDR1 is GTSNPN and CDR2 is SVGIG (reference sequence). This CDR3 has 13 amino acids. V gave up 1 base and J gave up 5 bases, with 11 bases separating them. In DNA, the CDR3 is TGTGCCTGGAGTGGCACGGGAGGGACTGAAGCTTTCTTT. Translation: CAWSGTGGTEAFF.

A few counts support this clone. This chain uses TRBV7-2 with TRBJ1-5; TRBD1 matches at 7 bases. The CDR3 has 14 amino acids. V lost 3 bases and J lost 7; bases outside the gene matches: 6. Germline V gives CDR1 SGHTA, CDR2 FQGNSA. In DNA form, the CDR3 reads TGTGCCAGCAGCTTTACAGGGGAGGAACAGCCCCAGCATTTT. Its protein is CASSFTGEEQPQHF.

The CDR3 here is CASSYLKPETAGTGDTQYF. The CDR3 region has the DNA TGTGCCAGCAGCTACCTTAAACCAGAAACAGCCGGGACTGGAGATACGCAGTATTTT. The chain carries TRBV14 and TRBJ2-3, with a weak D call TRBD2 (6 bases). Trimming cost V 5 bases and J 5 bases, with 29 bases left between them. The CDR3 has 19 residues. Germline-derived CDR1 and CDR2 are SGHDN and FVKESK.

This clone was recorded a few times. The rearrangement uses TRBV7-2 and TRBJ2-2; TRBD2 matches at 9 bases. There are 16 residues in the CDR3. V gave up 3 bases and J gave up 6 bases; unmatched junction bases: 8. CDR1 SGHTA and CDR2 FQGNSA come from the germline V gene. CDR3 sequence (DNA): TGTGCCAGCAGCTTGAACTCATTAGCGGGGGCCGGGGAGCTGTTTTTT. Its translation is CASSLNSLAGAGELFF.

The rearrangement joins TRBV18 to TRBJ1-5; D unresolved. Trimming cost V 2 bases and J 0 bases, with 8 bases left between them. The CDR3 consists of 15 residues. From germline, CDR1 is KGHSH and CDR2 LQKENI. CDR3: CASSPTEYSNQPQHF. For the CDR3, the DNA is TGTGCCAGCTCACCAACTGAGTATAGCAATCAGCCCCAGCATTTT.

There are a few counts of this clone. This chain uses TRBV10-3 with TRBJ2-7; 10 bases agree with TRBD1. The CDR3 contains 13 residues. The germline V gene has CDR1 ENHRY and CDR2 SYGVKD. Trimming at V came to 6 bases and at J to 2 bases, leaving 1 base not matched to a gene. The CDR3 nucleotides read TGTGCCATCAGGGGACAGGGGACCTACGAGCAGTACTTC. Protein sequence: CAIRGQGTYEQYF.

This clone was seen a handful of times. This chain connects TRBV5-1 to TRBJ2-5; TRBD1 matches 10 bases. V lost 6 bases and J lost 2; bases outside the gene matches: 7. Germline V gives CDR1 SGHRS, CDR2 YFSETQ. CDR3 size: 15 residues. CDR3 nucleotide sequence: TGCGCCAGCAAAGGGACAGGGGAGTCTCAAGAGACCCAGTACTTC. Translated: CASKGTGESQETQYF.

This clone was counted a few times. The chain carries TRBV19 and TRBJ2-5, with 11 bases matching TRBD2. This CDR3 has 14 residues. Germline V CDR1 and CDR2: LNHDA, SQIVND (reference sequence). V was pared by 7 bases and J by 3 bases, with 4 bases of the junction left unmatched. The CDR3 DNA follows: TGTGCCAGTACTCTGACTAGCGGGGAAGAGACCCAGTACTTC. The encoded protein is CASTLTSGEETQYF.

In its sample, this clone was seen many times. The chain is built from TRBV28 and TRBJ1-2, with D perhaps matching TRBD1 (6 bases). This CDR3 is 12 amino acids long. Germline V gene lookup returns CDR1 MDHEN and CDR2 SYDVKM. Trimming shortened V by 6 bases and J by 8 bases, and 13 bases separated the two germline ends. The CDR3 here is CASRVQGNGYTF. The CDR3 nucleotides are TGTGCCAGCAGAGTTCAGGGGAACGGCTACACCTTC.

This chain connects TRBV30 to TRBJ2-1, with 13 positions matching TRBD2. Germline V gives CDR1 GTSNPN, CDR2 SVGIG (reference sequence). The junction had 6 bases not matched to a gene; V was cut back by 0 bases and J by 7 bases. The CDR3 is 16 residues long. Here the CDR3 reads CAWSVGTSGIGNEQFF. CDR3 nucleotide sequence: TGTGCCTGGAGTGTAGGGACTAGCGGGATAGGGAATGAGCAGTTCTTC. The whole variable domain, remainder taken from reference TRBV30 and TRBJ2-1, is SQTIHQWPATLVQPVGSPLSLECTVEGTSNPNLYWYRQAAGRGLQLLFYSVGIGQISSEVPQNLSASRPQDRQFILSSKKLLLSDSGFYLCAWSVGTSGIGNEQFFGPGTRLTVL.

This clone has a handful of counts. The rearrangement joins TRBV5-1 to TRBJ2-5; TRBD1 matches at 9 bases. The CDR3 spans 17 residues. Germline trimming cut 3 bases from V and 4 bases from J; bases unmatched to any gene: 13. Germline-derived CDR1 and CDR2 are SGHRS and YFSETQ. The CDR3 DNA reads as TGCGCCAGCAGCTCTGTCGGGACAGGGAAAAGCCCAGAGACCCAGTACTTC. This codes for CASSSVGTGKSPETQYF.

A few counts support this clone. The genes are TRBV5-1 and TRBJ2-7; a possible D gene is TRBD1 (6 bases). V dropped 1 base and J dropped 4 bases, with 15 bases sitting between them. Germline values: CDR1 SGHRS, CDR2 YFSETQ. The CDR3 is made up of 15 amino acids. Here the CDR3 DNA reads TGCGCCAGCAGCTTGTACCCCGGACAGAAGTACGAGCAGTACTTC. It is translated as CASSLYPGQKYEQYF.

In DNA form, the CDR3 reads TGTGCCAGTAGTATAGATGGACTAGCGGGAGGGGACAATGAGCAGTTCTTC. It encodes CASSIDGLAGGDNEQFF. The chain combines TRBV19 with TRBJ2-1; 15 nucleotides align to TRBD2. The CDR3 is 17 amino acids. The J segment lost 5 bases and the V segment lost 0 bases, leaving 2 bases of the junction unmatched. The germline gives CDR1 LNHDA, CDR2 SQIVND (reference sequence).

This clone was seen a handful of times. The genes are TRBV30 and TRBJ1-1, with no clear D. CDR1 GTSNPN and CDR2 SVGIG come from the germline V gene (reference sequence). The CDR3 extends over 14 amino acids. V lost 4 bases to trimming and J lost 0 bases, with 12 bases between them. The CDR3 region is CAWIRGGLNTEAFF. CDR3 DNA sequence: TGTGCCTGGATCCGGGGTGGGTTGAACACTGAAGCTTTCTTT.

The V gene is TRBV29-1, the J gene TRBJ2-3; 14 bases are a match to TRBD2. Germline-derived CDR1 and CDR2 are SQVTM and ANQGSEA. V was pared by 7 bases and J by 4 bases, with 4 bases of the junction left unmatched. CDR3 length equals 14 residues. Here the CDR3 DNA reads TGCAGCGGACTGGGACTAGCGGGGGCAGATACGCAGTATTTT. Translation: CSGLGLAGADTQYF.

This clone was seen only a few times. The chain uses TRBV6-6 and TRBJ1-2, with TRBD1 matching over 8 bases. Trimming cost V 6 bases and J 2 bases; bases outside gene matches: 8. In germline, CDR1 is MNHNY, CDR2 SVGAGI (reference sequence). The CDR3 has 15 residues. The CDR3 is CASRPRGQGNYGYTF. In DNA, the CDR3 is TGTGCCAGCAGGCCGAGAGGACAGGGCAACTATGGCTACACCTTC.

The V gene is TRBV30, the J gene TRBJ1-4; 7 bases fit TRBD1. The CDR3 is 14 residues long. CDR1 and CDR2 from the germline V gene are GTSNPN and SVGIG (reference sequence). V trimming: 0 bases; J trimming: 7 bases; junction bases outside the gene matches: 5. The CDR3 region is CAWSVTGLVEKLFF. Here the CDR3 DNA reads TGTGCCTGGAGTGTGACAGGGTTGGTTGAAAAACTGTTTTTT.